Listed below are T cell receptor beta chains from one sample, sequenced in a study of blood T cell repertoires in COVID-19. TCRdb keeps only in-frame clones here, not all; method: immunoSEQ multiplex PCR. Of about 270,000 clones detected, about 90% appear once; the ten largest clones hold 2% to 3%. Sequencing was performed on peripheral blood. These receptors all stem from a woman aged 45-65 years with acute or convalescent COVID-19. Both conserved end residues are part of each CDR3. The order of the fields is clone size, D gene, V gene, J gene, CDR3 DNA, CDR3 protein. D genes are given only for firm matches. Clone size is not always given. Where it is, it says once, few, many or a class for expanded clones.

.	.	TRBV9	TRBJ1-4	TGTGCCAGCAGCGTAGCTGGGGGAGGGGAAAAACTGTTTTTT	CASSVAGGGEKLFF
.	TRBD1	TRBV15	TRBJ1-1	TGTGCCACCAGCAGAGGGCCGGACAGGGTTACTGAAGCTTTCTTT	CATSRGPDRVTEAFF
.	.	TRBV20-1	TRBJ1-5	TGCAGTGCTAGTAGGGGTTTCAGGTACAATCAGCCCCAGCATTTT	CSASRGFRYNQPQHF
.	.	TRBV2	TRBJ1-6	TGTGCCAGCAGGGTTCTAGGTTCACCCCTCCACTTT	CASRVLGSPLHF
.	TRBD2	TRBV24-1	TRBJ2-1	TGTGCCACCAGTGGAGCGGGACTTTACAATGAGCAGTTCTTC	CATSGAGLYNEQFF
.	TRBD2	TRBV19	TRBJ2-5	TGTGCCAGTAGTATAGGCGGGAGGGAGACCCAGTACTTC	CASSIGGRETQYF
.	TRBD1	TRBV20-1	TRBJ2-5	TGCAGTGCTAGTAGGGGACAGGTAAAAGAGACCCAGTACTTC	CSASRGQVKETQYF
.	TRBD1	TRBV10-3	TRBJ2-6	TGTGCCATCAGAACCGGGACAGGGGTCTCTGGGGCCAACGTCCTGACTTTC	CAIRTGTGVSGANVLTF
.	TRBD2	TRBV7-7	TRBJ2-1	TGTGCCAGCAGCGCCCTAGCGGGAGCGAGTGATGAGCAGTTCTTC	CASSALAGASDEQFF
.	.	TRBV7-2	TRBJ1-5	TGTGCCAGCAGCTTACCAGGGGTAGGTCAGCCCCAGCATTTT	CASSLPGVGQPQHF
.	TRBD1	TRBV19	TRBJ1-1	TGTGCCAGTAAGGAGGGGGCTAACACTGAAGCTTTCTTT	CASKEGANTEAFF
.	TRBD2	TRBV6-5	TRBJ2-7	TGTGCCAGCAGCGCCCCCTGGGGAGGGACCTACGAGCAGTACTTC	CASSAPWGGTYEQYF
.	.	TRBV30	TRBJ1-5	TGTGCCTGGAGTGTACCACGGGGTTATGGCAATCAGCCCCAGCATTTT	CAWSVPRGYGNQPQHF
once	TRBD2	TRBV7-6	TRBJ2-1	TGTGCCAGCAGCCAACGTCCTAGCGGAGCGTTTGATGAGCAGTTCTTC	CASSQRPSGAFDEQFF
few	.	TRBV4-2	TRBJ1-2	TGTGCCAGCAGCCAAGCTCAGGGCCCTAACTATGGCTACACCTTC	CASSQAQGPNYGYTF
.	.	TRBV2	TRBJ1-1	TGTGCCAGCACTGGAGAAACTGAAGCTTTCTTT	CASTGETEAFF
.	.	TRBV27	TRBJ2-7	TGTGCCAGCAGTTTATCTGCAGGTCTCTCCTACGAGCAGTACTTC	CASSLSAGLSYEQYF
few	.	TRBV5-4	TRBJ1-4	TGTGCCAGCAGTGGGACACCTAATGAAAAACTGTTTTTT	CASSGTPNEKLFF
.	.	TRBV19	TRBJ1-1	TGTGCCAGTAGTATACGGGGGAGGAACACTGAAGCTTTCTTT	CASSIRGRNTEAFF
.	TRBD1	TRBV6-2/TRBV6-3	TRBJ2-3	TGTGCCAGCAGTCTATGGACAGGGACAGATACGCAGTATTTT	CASSLWTGTDTQYF
.	TRBD1	TRBV6-6	TRBJ1-1	TGTGCCAGCAGCCCCGACGGACAGGGGAAGGGGGCTTTCTTT	CASSPDGQGKGAFF
.	TRBD2	TRBV2	TRBJ2-2	TGTGCCAGCACTAGGACTAGCGGGATAACCGGGGAGCTGTTTTTT	CASTRTSGITGELFF
once	TRBD1	TRBV7-9	TRBJ1-2	TGTGCCAGCAGCTTAGTCCCGGGACAGGGGGCATATGGCTACACCTTC	CASSLVPGQGAYGYTF
.	.	TRBV6-5	TRBJ1-6	TGTGCCAGCAGTTACGGGGGGAATCGTTCACCCCTCCACTTT	CASSYGGNRSPLHF
.	TRBD2	TRBV5-5	TRBJ2-1	TGTGCCAGCAGCTTGGAAGCGGGACCCCTCAATGAGCAGTTCTTC	CASSLEAGPLNEQFF
.	.	TRBV5-1	TRBJ1-5	TGCGCCAGCAGCTCCGAAACAGGGATCGGTCAGCCCCAGCATTTT	CASSSETGIGQPQHF
.	TRBD2	TRBV3-1/TRBV3-2	TRBJ2-1	TGTGCCAGCAGCCTCTATCGGGAGGGCCGAAATGAGCAGTTCTTC	CASSLYREGRNEQFF
.	TRBD1	TRBV2	TRBJ2-7	TGTGCCTCCGGGGCAGGGGGACCCTACGAGCAGTACTTC	CASGAGGPYEQYF
.	TRBD2	TRBV7-2	TRBJ2-5	TGTGCCAGCACTCTACTAGCGGGAGGCTTAGAGACCCAGTACTTC	CASTLLAGGLETQYF
.	TRBD2	TRBV9	TRBJ2-2	TGTGCCAGCAGCTTCGGACTAGCGGGAGTGGAAACCGGGGAGCTGTTTTTT	CASSFGLAGVETGELFF
.	.	TRBV18	TRBJ1-3	TGTGCCAGCTCACCGCTAGGAAACACCATATATTTT	CASSPLGNTIYF